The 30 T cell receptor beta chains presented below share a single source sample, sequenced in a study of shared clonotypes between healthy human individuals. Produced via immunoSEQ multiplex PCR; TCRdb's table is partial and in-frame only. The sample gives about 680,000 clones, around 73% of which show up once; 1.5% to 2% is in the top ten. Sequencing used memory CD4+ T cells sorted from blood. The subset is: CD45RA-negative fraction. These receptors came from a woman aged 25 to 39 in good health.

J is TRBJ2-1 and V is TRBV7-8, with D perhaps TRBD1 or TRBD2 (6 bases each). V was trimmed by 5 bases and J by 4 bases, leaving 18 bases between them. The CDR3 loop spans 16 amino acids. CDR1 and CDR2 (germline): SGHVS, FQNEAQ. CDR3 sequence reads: CASSKSGGNGYNEQFF. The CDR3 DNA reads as TGTGCCAGCAGCAAGTCCGGGGGCAATGGTTACAATGAGCAGTTCTTC.

CDR3 in DNA: TGTGCCAGCAGCGCCCACTCGAACACTGAAGCTTTCTTT. This codes for CASSAHSNTEAFF. The V call is TRBV9, the J call TRBJ1-1, with unresolved D. V was pared by 3 bases and J by 1 base, with 7 bases between. This CDR3 has 13 residues. Germline assignment: CDR1 SGDLS and CDR2 YYNGEE.

The CDR3 nucleotides are TGCGCCAGCAGCCAACCTACAGGGGGTCTTAACTATGGCTACACCTTC. This gives the protein CASSQPTGGLNYGYTF. The rearrangement uses TRBV4-1 and TRBJ1-2; 8 bases match TRBD1. Germline assignment: CDR1 MGHRA and CDR2 YSYEKL. After removal of 2 bases from V and 1 base from J, the junction contained 6 bases not matched to a gene. The CDR3 length is 16 residues.

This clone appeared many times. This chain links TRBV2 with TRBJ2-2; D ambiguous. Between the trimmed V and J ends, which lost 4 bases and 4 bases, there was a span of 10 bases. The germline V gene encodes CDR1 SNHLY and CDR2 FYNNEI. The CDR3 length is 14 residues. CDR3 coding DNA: TGTGCCAGCAGTGCACAGTGGGGCACCGGGGAGCTGTTTTTT. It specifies CASSAQWGTGELFF.

The CDR3 is CASSWKPGEAFF. The CDR3 nucleotides are TGTGCCAGCAGCTGGAAACCCGGTGAAGCTTTCTTT. V and J are TRBV7-9 and TRBJ1-1; no reliable D call. This CDR3 region has 12 residues. Trimming stripped 4 bases from V and 7 bases from J, with 10 bases between. The V gene's germline CDR1 is SEHNR and CDR2 FQNEAQ (reference sequence).

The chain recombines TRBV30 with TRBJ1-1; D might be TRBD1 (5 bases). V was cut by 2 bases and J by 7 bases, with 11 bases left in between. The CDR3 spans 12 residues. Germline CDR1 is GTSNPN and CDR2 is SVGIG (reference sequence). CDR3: CAWSPSGIEAFF. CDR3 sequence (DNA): TGTGCCTGGAGTCCGTCAGGGATTGAAGCTTTCTTT.

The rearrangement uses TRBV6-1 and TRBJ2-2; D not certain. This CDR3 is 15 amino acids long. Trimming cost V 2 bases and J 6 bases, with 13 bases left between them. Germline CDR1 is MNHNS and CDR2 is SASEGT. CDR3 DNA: TGTGCCAGCAGTGAAAAAGTCTGGGATTCCGGGGAGCTGTTTTTT. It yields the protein CASSEKVWDSGELFF.

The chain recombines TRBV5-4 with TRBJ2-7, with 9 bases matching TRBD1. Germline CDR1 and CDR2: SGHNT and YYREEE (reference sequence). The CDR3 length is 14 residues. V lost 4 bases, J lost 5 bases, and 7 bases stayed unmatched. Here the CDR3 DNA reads TGTGCCAGCAGCCGGGCGGGACAGGGTCACGAGCAGTACTTC. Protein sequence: CASSRAGQGHEQYF.

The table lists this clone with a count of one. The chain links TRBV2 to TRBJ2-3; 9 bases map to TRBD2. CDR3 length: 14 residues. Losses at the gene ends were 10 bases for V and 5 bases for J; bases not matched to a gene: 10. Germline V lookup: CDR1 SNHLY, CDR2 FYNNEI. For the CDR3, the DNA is TGTGCCACGACAGAGCGGGAGGAGGTAGATACGCAGTATTTT. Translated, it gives CATTEREEVDTQYF. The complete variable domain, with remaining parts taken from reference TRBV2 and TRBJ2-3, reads EPEVTQTPSHQVTQMGQEVILRCVPISNHLYFYWYRQILGQKVEFLVSFYNNEISEKSEIFDDQFSVERPDGSNFTLKIRSTKLEDSAMYFCATTEREEVDTQYFGPGTRLTVL.

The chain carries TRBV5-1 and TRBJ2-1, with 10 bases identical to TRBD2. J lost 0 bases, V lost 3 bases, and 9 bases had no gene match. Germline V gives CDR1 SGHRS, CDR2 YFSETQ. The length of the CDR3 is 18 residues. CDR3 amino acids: CASSWNSGRLSSYNEQFF. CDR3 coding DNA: TGCGCCAGCAGCTGGAATAGCGGGAGGTTGAGCTCCTACAATGAGCAGTTCTTC. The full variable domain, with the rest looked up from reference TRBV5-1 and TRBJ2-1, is KAGVTQTPRYLIKTRGQQVTLSCSPISGHRSVSWYQQTPGQGLQFLFEYFSETQRNKGNFPGRFSGRQFSNSRSEMNVSTLELGDSALYLCASSWNSGRLSSYNEQFFGPGTRLTVL.

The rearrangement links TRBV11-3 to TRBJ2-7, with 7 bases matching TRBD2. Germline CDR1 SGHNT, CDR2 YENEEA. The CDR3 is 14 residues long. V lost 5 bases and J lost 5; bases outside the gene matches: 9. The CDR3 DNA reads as TGTGCCAGCAGCCAAGGGAGGGGATCAAACGAGCAGTACTTC. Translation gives CASSQGRGSNEQYF.

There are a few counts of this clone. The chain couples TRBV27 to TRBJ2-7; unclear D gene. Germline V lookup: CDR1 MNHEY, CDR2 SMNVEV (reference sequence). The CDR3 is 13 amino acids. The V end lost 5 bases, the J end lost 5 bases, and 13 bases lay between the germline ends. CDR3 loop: CASSPRPADEQYF. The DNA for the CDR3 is TGTGCCAGCAGTCCGCGGCCAGCCGACGAGCAGTACTTC.

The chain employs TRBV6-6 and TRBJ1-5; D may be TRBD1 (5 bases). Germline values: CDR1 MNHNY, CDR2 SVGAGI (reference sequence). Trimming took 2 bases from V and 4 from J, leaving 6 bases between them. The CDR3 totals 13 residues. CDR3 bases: TGTGCCAGCAGTTACAAGGGGAATCAGCCCCAGCATTTT. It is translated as CASSYKGNQPQHF.

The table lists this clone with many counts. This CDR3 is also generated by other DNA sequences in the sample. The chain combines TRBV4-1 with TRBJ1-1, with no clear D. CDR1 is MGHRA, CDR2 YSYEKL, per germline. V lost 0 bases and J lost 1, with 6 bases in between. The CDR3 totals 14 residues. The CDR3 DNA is TGCGCCAGCAGCCAAGAGGACGGGAACACTGAAGCTTTCTTT. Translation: CASSQEDGNTEAFF.

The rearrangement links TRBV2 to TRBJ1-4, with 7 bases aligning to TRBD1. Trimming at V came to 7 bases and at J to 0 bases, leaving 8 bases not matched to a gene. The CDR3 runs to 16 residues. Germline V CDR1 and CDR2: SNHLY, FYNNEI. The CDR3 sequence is CASNGQVRSTNEKLFF. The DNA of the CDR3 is TGTGCCAGCAATGGACAGGTCCGCTCAACTAATGAAAAACTGTTTTTT.

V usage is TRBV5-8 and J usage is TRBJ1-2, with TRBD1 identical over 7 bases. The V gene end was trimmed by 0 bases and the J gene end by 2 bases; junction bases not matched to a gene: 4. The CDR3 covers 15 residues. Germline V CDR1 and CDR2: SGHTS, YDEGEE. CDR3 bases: TGTGCCAGCAGCTTGGCAGGGGGGGACAACTATGGCTACACCTTC. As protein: CASSLAGGDNYGYTF.

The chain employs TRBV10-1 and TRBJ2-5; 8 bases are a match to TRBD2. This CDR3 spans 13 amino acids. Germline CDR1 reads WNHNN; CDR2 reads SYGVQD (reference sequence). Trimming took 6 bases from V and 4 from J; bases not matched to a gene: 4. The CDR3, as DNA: TGCGCCAGCAGCCAGGGACTAGGAGAGACCCAGTACTTC. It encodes CASSQGLGETQYF.

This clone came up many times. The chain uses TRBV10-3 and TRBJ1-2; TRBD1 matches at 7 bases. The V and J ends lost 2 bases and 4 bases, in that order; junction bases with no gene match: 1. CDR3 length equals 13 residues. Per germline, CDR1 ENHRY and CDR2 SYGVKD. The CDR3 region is CAISEGTAYGYTF. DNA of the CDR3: TGTGCCATCAGTGAGGGGACAGCCTATGGCTACACCTTC.

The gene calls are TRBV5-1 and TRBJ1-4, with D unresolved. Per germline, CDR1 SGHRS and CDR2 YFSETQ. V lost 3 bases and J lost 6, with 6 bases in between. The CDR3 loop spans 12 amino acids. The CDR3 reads CASSSDYEKLFF. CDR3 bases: TGCGCCAGCAGCTCGGATTATGAAAAACTGTTTTTT.

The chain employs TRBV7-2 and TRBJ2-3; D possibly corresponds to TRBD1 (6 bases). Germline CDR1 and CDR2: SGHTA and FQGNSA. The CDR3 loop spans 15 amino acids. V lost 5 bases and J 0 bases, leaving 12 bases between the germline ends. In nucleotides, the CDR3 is TGTGCCAGCAGCCCCAGGGGTCTTAGCACAGATACGCAGTATTTT. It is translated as CASSPRGLSTDTQYF. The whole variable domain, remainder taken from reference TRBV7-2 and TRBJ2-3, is GAGVSQSPSNKVTEKGKDVELRCDPISGHTALYWYRQSLGQGLEFLIYFQGNSAPDKSGLPSDRFSAERTGGSVSTLTIQRTQQEDSAVYLCASSPRGLSTDTQYFGPGTRLTVL.

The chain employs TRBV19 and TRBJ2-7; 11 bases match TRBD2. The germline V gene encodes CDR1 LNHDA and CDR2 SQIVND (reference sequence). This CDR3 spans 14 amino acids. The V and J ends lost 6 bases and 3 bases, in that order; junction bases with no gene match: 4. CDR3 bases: TGTGCCAGTAGGCCCGGGACTAGCGGCTACGAGCAGTACTTC. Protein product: CASRPGTSGYEQYF.

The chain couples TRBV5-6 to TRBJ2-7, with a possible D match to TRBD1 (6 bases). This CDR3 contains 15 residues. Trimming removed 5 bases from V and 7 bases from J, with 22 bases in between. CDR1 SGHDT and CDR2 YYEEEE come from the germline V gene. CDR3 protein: CASSLDLGHREEQYF. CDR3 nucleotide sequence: TGTGCCAGCAGTTTAGATCTGGGACACCGCGAGGAGCAGTACTTC.

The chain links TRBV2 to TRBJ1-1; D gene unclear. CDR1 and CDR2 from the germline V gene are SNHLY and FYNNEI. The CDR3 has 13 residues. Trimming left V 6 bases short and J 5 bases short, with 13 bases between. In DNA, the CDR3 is TGTGCCAGCAGCGTAATAGGAGGGACTGAAGCTTTCTTT. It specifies CASSVIGGTEAFF.

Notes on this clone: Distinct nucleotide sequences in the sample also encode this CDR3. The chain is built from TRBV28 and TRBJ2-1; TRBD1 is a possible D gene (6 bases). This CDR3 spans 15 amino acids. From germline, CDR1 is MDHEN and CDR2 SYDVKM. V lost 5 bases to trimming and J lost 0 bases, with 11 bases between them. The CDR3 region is CASSPTGSSYNEQFF. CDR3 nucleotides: TGTGCCAGCAGTCCCACAGGGAGCTCCTACAATGAGCAGTTCTTC.

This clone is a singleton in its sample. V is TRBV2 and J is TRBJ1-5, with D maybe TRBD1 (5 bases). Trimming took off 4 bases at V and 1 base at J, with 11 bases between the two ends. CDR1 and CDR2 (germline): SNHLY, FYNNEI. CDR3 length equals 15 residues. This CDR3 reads CASSVLGGSNQPQHF. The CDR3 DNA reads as TGTGCCAGCAGTGTCTTGGGGGGAAGCAATCAGCCCCAGCATTTT.

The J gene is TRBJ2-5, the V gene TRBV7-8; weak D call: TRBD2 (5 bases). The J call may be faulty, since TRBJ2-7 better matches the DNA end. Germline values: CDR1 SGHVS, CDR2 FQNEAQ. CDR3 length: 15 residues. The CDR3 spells CASSLAVGQRYEQYF. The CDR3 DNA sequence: TGTGCCAGCAGCTTAGCCGTAGGGCAGCGGTACGAGCAGTACTTC.

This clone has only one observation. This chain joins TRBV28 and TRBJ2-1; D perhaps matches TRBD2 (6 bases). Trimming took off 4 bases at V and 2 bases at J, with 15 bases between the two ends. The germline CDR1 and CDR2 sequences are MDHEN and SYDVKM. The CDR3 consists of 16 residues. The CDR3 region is CASSSLAEGPYNEQFF. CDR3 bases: TGTGCCAGCAGTTCCTTAGCGGAAGGGCCCTACAATGAGCAGTTCTTC. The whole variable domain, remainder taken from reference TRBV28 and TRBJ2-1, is DVKVTQSSRYLVKRTGEKVFLECVQDMDHENMFWYRQDPGLGLRLIYFSYDVKMKEKGDIPEGYSVSREKKERFSLILESASTNQTSMYLCASSSLAEGPYNEQFFGPGTRLTVL.

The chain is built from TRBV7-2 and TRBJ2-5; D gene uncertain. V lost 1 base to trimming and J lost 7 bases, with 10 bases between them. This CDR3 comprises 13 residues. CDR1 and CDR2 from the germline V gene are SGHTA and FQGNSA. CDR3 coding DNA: TGTGCCAGCAGCTTAGATGTGGTTGGGACCCAGTACTTC. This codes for CASSLDVVGTQYF.

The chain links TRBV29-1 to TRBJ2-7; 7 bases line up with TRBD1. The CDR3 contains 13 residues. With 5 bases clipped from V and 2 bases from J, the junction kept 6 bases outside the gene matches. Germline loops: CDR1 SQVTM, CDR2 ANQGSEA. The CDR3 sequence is CSVQGVGAYEQYF. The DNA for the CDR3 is TGCAGCGTTCAGGGGGTTGGGGCCTACGAGCAGTACTTC.

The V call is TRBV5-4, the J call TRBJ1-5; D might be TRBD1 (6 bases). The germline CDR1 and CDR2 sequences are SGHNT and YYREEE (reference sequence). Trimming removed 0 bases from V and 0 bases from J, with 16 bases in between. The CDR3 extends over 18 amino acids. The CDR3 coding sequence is TGTGCCAGCAGCTTGGGGCAGGGGTTACCGTATAGCAATCAGCCCCAGCATTTT. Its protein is CASSLGQGLPYSNQPQHF.